Presented here are 3 T cell receptor beta chains from one specimen sequenced in a study of beta chain features in type 1 diabetes. Of the isolated RNA, all was reverse transcribed, and so the sequenced material was expressed TCRB transcripts. Profiled with immunoSEQ multiplex PCR; TCRdb holds only in-frame clones, not every one. The sample has 200,000 to 300,000 clones; 13% to 15% are singletons. The sequencing input was naive CD4+ T cells from blood. Source of these receptors: a woman aged 40 to 55 in good health.

The chain joins TRBV27 to TRBJ1-1, with TRBD1 as a possible D gene (5 bases). The CDR3 is 16 amino acids. Germline lookup yields CDR1 MNHEY and CDR2 SMNVEV (reference sequence). The ends were cut back, 7 bases at V and 1 base at J, with 19 bases in the middle. The chain's CDR3 is CASKEAITGRNTEAFF. In nucleotides, the CDR3 is TGTGCCAGCAAAGAGGCCATAACAGGAAGGAACACTGAAGCTTTCTTT.

This clone was counted only a few times. The chain uses TRBV4-1 and TRBJ1-4, with 7 bases that match TRBD1. After removal of 2 bases from V and 5 bases from J, the junction contained 8 bases not matched to a gene. The length of the CDR3 is 16 residues. CDR1 and CDR2 from the germline V gene are MGHRA and YSYEKL. The CDR3 nucleotides are TGCGCCAGCAGCCAAACACCGGGACAGTGGAATGAAAAACTGTTTTTT. Protein: CASSQTPGQWNEKLFF.

This clone was observed a few times. The chain has TRBV6-6 and TRBJ2-4, with a tentative D call TRBD2 (5 bases). V shed 8 bases and J shed 0 bases, with 14 bases lying between them. The CDR3 is made up of 15 amino acids. The V gene's germline CDR1 is MNHNY and CDR2 SVGAGI (reference sequence). The CDR3 region has the DNA TGTGCCAGCTCTAGCCAACGTATAGCCAAAAACATTCAGTACTTC. It translates to CASSSQRIAKNIQYF.